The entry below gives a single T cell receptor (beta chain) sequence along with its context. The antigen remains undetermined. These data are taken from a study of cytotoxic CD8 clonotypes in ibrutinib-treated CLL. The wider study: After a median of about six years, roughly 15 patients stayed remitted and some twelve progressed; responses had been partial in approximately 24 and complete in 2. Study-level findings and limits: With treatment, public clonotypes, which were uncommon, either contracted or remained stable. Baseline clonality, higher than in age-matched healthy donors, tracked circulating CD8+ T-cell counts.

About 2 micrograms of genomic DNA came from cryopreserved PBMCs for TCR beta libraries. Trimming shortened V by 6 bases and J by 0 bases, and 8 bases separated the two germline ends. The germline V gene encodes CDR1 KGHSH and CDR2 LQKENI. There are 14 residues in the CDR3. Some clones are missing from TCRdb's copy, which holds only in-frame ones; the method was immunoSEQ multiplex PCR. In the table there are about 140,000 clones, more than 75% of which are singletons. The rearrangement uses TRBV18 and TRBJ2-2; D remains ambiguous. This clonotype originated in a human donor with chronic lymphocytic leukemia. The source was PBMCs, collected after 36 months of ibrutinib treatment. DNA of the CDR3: TGTGCCAGCTCCCCAGAAACGAACACCGGGGAGCTGTTTTTT. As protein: CASSPETNTGELFF.